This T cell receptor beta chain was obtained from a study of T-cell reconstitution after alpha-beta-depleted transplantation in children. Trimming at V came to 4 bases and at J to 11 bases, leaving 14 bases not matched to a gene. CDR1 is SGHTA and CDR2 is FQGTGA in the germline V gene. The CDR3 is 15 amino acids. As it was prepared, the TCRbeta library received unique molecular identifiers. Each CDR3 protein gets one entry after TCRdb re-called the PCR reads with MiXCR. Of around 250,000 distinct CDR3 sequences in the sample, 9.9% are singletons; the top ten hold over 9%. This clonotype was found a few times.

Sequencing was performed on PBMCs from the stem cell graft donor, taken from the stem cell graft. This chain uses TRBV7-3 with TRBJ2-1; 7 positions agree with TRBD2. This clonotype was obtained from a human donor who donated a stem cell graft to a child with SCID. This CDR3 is CASSSGSGLSRQQFF. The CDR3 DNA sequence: TGTGCCAGCAGCTCAGGATCGGGACTATCAAGACAGCAGTTCTTC.